This TCR beta chain was observed in a study of beta chain features in type 1 diabetes. Regarding the study as a whole: TCRB CDR3s were moderately but significantly shorter in Type 1 diabetes patients in all four CD4+ subsets. Junctions at VDJ sites from type 1 diabetes patients had fewer insertions and more deletions.

It was one heparinised blood draw, averaging roughly 0.11 L, that each donor gave. Only a few counts were recorded for this clone. Its antigen is still unknown. The CDR3 extends over 17 amino acids. Germline assignment: CDR1 MGHRA and CDR2 YSYEKL. Trimming removed 0 bases from V and 4 bases from J, with 13 bases in between. The whole isolated RNA underwent reverse transcription, so sequencing captured expressed TCRB transcripts. This table comes from immunoSEQ multiplex PCR, and its TCRdb copy is limited to in-frame clones, with some not included. Among 680,000 or so clones listed, around 15% were seen once.

The rearrangement joins TRBV4-1 to TRBJ2-6; D gene ambiguous. This TCR was recovered from a man between 18 and 29 years old with type 1 diabetes. Sequencing used naive CD4+ T cells from blood. CDR3 in DNA: TGCGCCAGCAGCCAAGATAGGGCGGTGTGGGGGGCCAACGTCCTGACTTTC. Translating it yields CASSQDRAVWGANVLTF.